This entry is about one T cell receptor beta chain. Its antigen is undetermined. Sequencing used immunoSEQ v3. Each library reached roughly 2 million read pairs, or roughly 4.5-6.5 million at deep level. Produced via immunoSEQ multiplex PCR; TCRdb's table is partial and in-frame only. This sample has 45,000 to 75,000 clones; under 75% occur once, and the top ten carry 6.6%. The data derive from a study of TIL therapy for anti-PD-1-resistant metastatic lung cancer. Study-level information: Patients had a median age of almost 55 years (range about 38-85). Most patients had lung adenocarcinoma. Study conclusions and caveats: The cohort had more treatment-naive, never-smoker and oncogene-addicted patients than typical.

The CDR3 is made up of 11 amino acids. Per germline, CDR1 SNHLY and CDR2 FYNNEI. The V end lost 2 bases, the J end lost 6 bases, and 1 base lay between the germline ends. The time point denotes: pre-treatment sample, taken before nivolumab and TIL therapy. The genes are TRBV2 and TRBJ1-4; the D is unclear. The source was blood, collected at baseline. The receptor was isolated from a person aged 25 to 85 with non-small cell lung cancer. CDR3 nucleotide sequence: TGTGCCAGCAGTGAATATGAAAAACTGTTTTTT. It codes for CASSEYEKLFF.